The sequence of this T cell receptor beta chain was determined in a study of T cells in Graves' hyperthyroidism and ophthalmopathy. The overall study: Pretreatment peripheral blood was obtained at initial diagnosis.

Ten or more counts support this clonotype. The investigators amplified TCR beta CDR3 regions from RNA transcripts. The study used the HTBI primer set for a first-round RT-PCR of the TCR CDR3. MiXCR, run by TCRdb on the multiplex PCR reads, gives a single entry per CDR3 protein. This sample carries fewer than 650,000 distinct CDR3 sequences, around 13% of them seen once, and the ten largest clones take 14%. Hyperthyroidism in the patients, aged 18 to 65, was newly diagnosed and under 2 months in duration. Researchers barred patients who had uncontrolled infection, other autoimmune disease, pregnancy or lactation. The V and J ends lost 8 bases and 3 bases respectively, with 14 bases between them. CDR1 and CDR2 (germline): DFQATT, SNEGSKA (reference sequence). This CDR3 contains 12 residues.

The gene calls are TRBV20-1 and TRBJ2-7; a possible D gene is TRBD1 (6 bases). The sequencing sample was made of blood. This TCR was recovered from a woman between 40 and 55 years old with Graves' hyperthyroidism. The CDR3 sequence: CSSRQAFYEQYF. The CDR3 bases are TGCAGTTCCCGACAGGCGTTCTACGAGCAGTACTTC.